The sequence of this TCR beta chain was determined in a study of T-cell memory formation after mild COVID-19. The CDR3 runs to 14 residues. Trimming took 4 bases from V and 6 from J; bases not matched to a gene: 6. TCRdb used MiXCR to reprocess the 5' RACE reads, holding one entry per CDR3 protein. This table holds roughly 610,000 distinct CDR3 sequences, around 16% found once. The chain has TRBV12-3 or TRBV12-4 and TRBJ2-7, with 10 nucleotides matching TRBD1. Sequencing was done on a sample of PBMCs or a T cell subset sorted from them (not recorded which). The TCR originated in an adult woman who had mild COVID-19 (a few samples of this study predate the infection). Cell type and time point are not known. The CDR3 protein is CASSSGQGSFEQYF. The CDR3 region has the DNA TGTGCCAGCAGTTCGGGACAGGGGTCATTCGAGCAGTACTTC.